A selection of T cell receptor beta chains follows, all from one sample in a study of T cell repertoires in cytomegalovirus infection. MiXCR, applied by TCRdb to the reads, yields one record per CDR3 protein. The data contain 600,000 to 700,000 distinct CDR3 sequences, around 30% of them seen just once; the ten biggest clones take up 15% to 20%. Their specific antigens are unknown. Here the sequenced sample was cultured PBMCs, taken from culture after CMV antigen stimulation. These receptors were taken from a human donor in good health (CMV status not recorded). Some clones in this sample may be carry-over from other donors' samples. CDR3s include the opening cysteine and the closing phenylalanine or tryptophan. The D gene is left open where the match is weak. For some rows the clone size is stated as once, few or many, or as a class when expanded; others skip it.

v_call,d_call,j_call,clone_size,cdr3_aa,cdr3_nt
TRBV7-2,TRBD1,TRBJ1-1,NA,CASSVDRVRLNTEAFF,TGTGCCAGCAGCGTCGACAGGGTTCGTTTGAACACTGAAGCTTTCTTT
TRBV14,TRBD1,TRBJ2-1,NA,CASSQSGQGNNEQFF,TGTGCCAGCAGCCAATCGGGACAGGGAAACAATGAGCAGTTCTTC
TRBV5-8,NA,TRBJ2-1,NA,CASSKNRVGEQFF,TGTGCCAGCAGCAAGAACAGGGTAGGGGAGCAGTTCTTC
TRBV7-8,NA,TRBJ1-3,few,CASSLGGAYSGNTIYF,TGTGCCAGCAGCTTAGGGGGGGCCTACTCTGGAAACACCATATATTTT
TRBV12-3/TRBV12-4,NA,TRBJ2-1,NA,CASSHTTNTDNEQFF,TGTGCCAGCAGCCACACAACCAACACAGACAATGAGCAGTTCTTC
TRBV6-6,TRBD2,TRBJ2-2,few,CASRAGGRTGELFF,TGTGCCAGCAGGGCGGGGGGTAGGACCGGGGAGCTGTTTTTT
TRBV7-6,NA,TRBJ2-3,few,CASSLDGALDTQYF,TGTGCCAGCAGCTTAGACGGGGCCTTGGATACGCAGTATTTT
TRBV10-2,NA,TRBJ1-5,NA,CASSESYGEPQHF,TGCGCCAGCAGTGAGTCGTATGGAGAGCCCCAGCATTTT
TRBV6-6,TRBD2,TRBJ2-2,few,CASSSSGGYTGELFF,TGTGCCAGCAGTTCAAGCGGGGGGTACACCGGGGAGCTGTTTTTT
TRBV7-9,TRBD1,TRBJ1-2,NA,CASSRGQGSGYTF,TGTGCCAGCAGCCGCGGACAGGGCAGTGGCTACACCTTC
TRBV7-2,NA,TRBJ2-2,NA,CAWRTAQSRNTGELFF,TGTGCCTGGCGAACGGCGCAGTCTAGGAACACCGGGGAGCTGTTTTTT
TRBV28,TRBD2,TRBJ2-3,few,CASSLVRSGGSDTQYF,TGTGCCAGCAGTTTGGTACGGAGCGGGGGATCAGATACGCAGTATTTT
TRBV20-1,TRBD2,TRBJ2-7,NA,CSATSGRGLYEQYF,TGCAGTGCCACAAGCGGGAGGGGTCTCTACGAGCAGTACTTC
TRBV10-3,NA,TRBJ1-5,NA,CAISESGIPHQPQHF,TGTGCCATCAGTGAGTCAGGGATACCTCATCAGCCCCAGCATTTT
TRBV7-6,NA,TRBJ2-1,NA,CASSLATGAGYEQFF,TGTGCCAGCAGCTTAGCGACGGGAGCCGGGTACGAGCAGTTCTTC
TRBV6-1,TRBD1,TRBJ1-1,few,CASTQQGENTEAFF,TGTGCCAGCACCCAACAGGGGGAGAACACTGAAGCTTTCTTT
TRBV15,NA,TRBJ1-4,NA,CATSTRTQDEKLFF,TGTGCCACCAGCACACGGACACAGGATGAAAAACTGTTTTTT
TRBV6-1,NA,TRBJ2-7,NA,CATMGIWEQYF,TGTGCCACTATGGGGATATGGGAGCAGTACTTC
TRBV5-4,NA,TRBJ2-3,many,CASSPDRGDTQYF,TGTGCCAGCAGCCCCGACCGAGGCGATACGCAGTATTTT
TRBV30,TRBD2,TRBJ2-1,NA,CAWSPAGVEQFF,TGTGCCTGGAGTCCAGCGGGAGTGGAGCAGTTCTTC
TRBV6-5,NA,TRBJ2-3,few,CASSFRREPTDTQYF,TGTGCCAGCAGTTTCCGACGGGAGCCCACAGATACGCAGTATTTT
TRBV6-2/TRBV6-3,NA,TRBJ2-2,few,CASSYSRGAGELFF,TGTGCCAGCAGTTACTCGAGAGGGGCCGGGGAGCTGTTTTTT
TRBV7-8,NA,TRBJ2-3,once,CASSFAGAATDTQYF,TGTGCCAGCAGCTTCGCGGGGGCTGCCACAGATACGCAGTATTTT
TRBV7-2,TRBD2,TRBJ2-2,many,CASSLTSGSRSGELFF,TGTGCCAGCAGCTTAACGAGCGGGAGTAGGTCCGGGGAGCTGTTTTTT
TRBV10-3,TRBD1,TRBJ2-1,NA,CASESPNTGGNEQFF,TGTGCCAGCGAGAGCCCGAATACAGGGGGCAATGAGCAGTTCTTC
TRBV19,NA,TRBJ1-6,NA,CASSISRGRGNSPLHF,TGTGCCAGTAGTATCTCGAGGGGAAGGGGGAATTCACCCCTCCACTTT
TRBV24-1,TRBD1,TRBJ2-5,NA,CATSDLPTGTETQYF,TGTGCCACCAGTGATTTGCCGACAGGGACGGAGACCCAGTACTTC